These 15 T cell receptor beta chains originate from one sample sequenced in a study of T cells expressing NK-cell markers. TCRdb processed the 5' RACE reads again and assigns one entry to each CDR3 protein, with no DNA. The listing contains 8,000 or so distinct CDR3 sequences. The sample comprised blood T cells: a sorted CD56 or NKG2C T cell subset, CD4+ or CD8+ T cells, or bulk PBMC T cells (not recorded which). These receptors all come from a man aged 18-75 years in good health.

This sequence joins TRBV7-8 and TRBJ1-4. Germline CDR1 is SGHVS and CDR2 is FQNEAQ. The CDR3 spans 14 residues. The CDR3: CASSLAGLNEKLFF.

The V gene is TRBV12-5, the J gene TRBJ2-7; TCRdb indicates TRBD1, and absent DNA this call remains unverified. CDR3 length: 14 residues. Looked up from germline, CDR1 is LGHNT and CDR2 is FRNRAP. The chain's CDR3 is CASGFIGQTYEQYF.

The genes are TRBV6-4 and TRBJ2-3. This CDR3 has 15 residues. From germline, CDR1 is MRHNA and CDR2 SNTAGT. This chain's CDR3 is CASSTTSGSTDTQYF.

The J gene is TRBJ2-7, the V gene TRBV11-2; TCRdb names TRBD1, which stays unverified in the absence of DNA. Germline assignment: CDR1 SGHAT and CDR2 FQNNGV. The CDR3 is made up of 16 amino acids. CDR3 in amino acids: CASSLAPGQGSYEQYF.

The V call is TRBV6-4, the J call TRBJ2-1; absent DNA, TCRdb's TRBD1 call cannot be checked. The CDR3 totals 15 residues. The germline V gene has CDR1 MRHNA and CDR2 SNTAGT. CDR3 residues: CASSETGQGSNEQFF.

This clonotype ranks as medium-sized in terms of frequency. V usage is TRBV7-2 and J usage is TRBJ2-2; the TCRdb D gene call, TRBD2, has no DNA to confirm it. CDR1 SGHTA and CDR2 FQGNSA come from the germline V gene. The CDR3 runs to 15 residues. CDR3 sequence: CASSSKRGATGELFF.

The chain has TRBV6-5 and TRBJ2-1; without DNA, the TCRdb call of TRBD2 cannot be checked. Germline CDR1 MNHEY, CDR2 SVGAGI. CDR3 size: 17 residues. The chain's CDR3 is CASSYSLAGGLYNEQFF.

The chain employs TRBV24-1 and TRBJ1-2; TCRdb's D call of TRBD1 is untestable without DNA. Germline lookup yields CDR1 KGHDR and CDR2 SFDVKD. CDR3 length: 14 residues. The chain's CDR3 is CATSDFETGNGYTF.

This rearrangement joins TRBV6-1 to TRBJ2-2; TCRdb outputs TRBD1, but without DNA this stays unchecked. Germline values: CDR1 MNHNS, CDR2 SASEGT. CDR3 length: 15 amino acids. This CDR3 is CASEIQGAGTGELFF.

The chain is built from TRBV20-1 and TRBJ2-3; TCRdb selects TRBD2, and the lack of DNA leaves this call unchecked. Germline lookup yields CDR1 DFQATT and CDR2 SNEGSKA (reference sequence). The CDR3 loop spans 15 amino acids. The CDR3 loop is CSAPRRRGARDTQYF.

The rearrangement uses TRBV7-2 and TRBJ2-7; TCRdb's D call, TRBD2, is unchecked because there is no DNA. The CDR3 covers 15 residues. In germline, CDR1 is SGHTA, CDR2 FQGNSA. This chain's CDR3 is CASSSLSGGAYEQYF.

This rearrangement joins TRBV7-8 to TRBJ1-1; TCRdb's D call, TRBD1, is unchecked because there is no DNA. This CDR3 has 14 amino acids. From germline, CDR1 is SGHVS and CDR2 FQNEAQ. CDR3 sequence reads: CASSLRDRRTEAFF.

The V and J genes are TRBV14 and TRBJ1-6. Germline CDR1 and CDR2: SGHDN and FVKESK. The CDR3 has 13 residues. The CDR3: CASTPTRVGPLHF.

This chain uses TRBV15 with TRBJ1-1; TCRdb designates TRBD1, a call that cannot be tested without DNA. Germline assignment: CDR1 LNHNV and CDR2 YYDKDF (reference sequence). The CDR3 length is 16 residues. CDR3 protein: CATSRPRTGGDTEAFF.

The chain joins TRBV18 to TRBJ2-7; TCRdb names TRBD1, which stays unverified in the absence of DNA. CDR3 length: 22 residues. CDR1 is KGHSH, CDR2 LQKENI, per germline. CDR3 amino acids: CASSPFLPRRVTGTGVSYEQYF.